These 30 T cell receptor beta chains were all obtained from the same sample, sequenced in a study of blood T cell repertoires in COVID-19 (TCRdb year 2020). The receptor library was made with the immunoSEQ multiplex PCR assay. TCRdb obtained this table from immuneACCESS and retained in-frame rearrangements with V and J assigned. These tables miss some clones; where compared with another copy, unresolved V genes account for less than half of the shortfall, and the remainder is unexplained. The table for this sample lists some 310,000 clones; 90% of them were counted only once. Of the sample, under 3% is held by the ten largest clones. The specimen sequenced was peripheral blood. The receptors originated from a woman aged 25 to 39 with COVID-19, enrolled during active disease.

V and J are TRBV10-3 and TRBJ1-1; D call uncertain. Deletions cut 4 bases from V and 0 bases from J, with 15 bases between. Germline CDR1 and CDR2: ENHRY and SYGVKD. The CDR3 is 16 amino acids. This chain's CDR3 is CAISVGGGPMNTEAFF. The CDR3, as DNA: TGTGCCATCAGTGTGGGTGGAGGTCCCATGAACACTGAAGCTTTCTTT.

The rearrangement joins TRBV29-1 to TRBJ1-1; D not certain. CDR3 length: 15 amino acids. CDR1 SQVTM and CDR2 ANQGSEA come from the germline V gene. V lost 1 base, J lost 5 bases, and 17 bases lay in between. CDR3 region: CSVEGGRQLGTEAFF. CDR3 DNA: TGCAGCGTTGAAGGTGGAAGACAACTAGGAACTGAAGCTTTCTTT. The full variable domain, completed using reference TRBV29-1 and TRBJ1-1, is SAVISQKPSRDICQRGTSLTIQCQVDSQVTMMFWYRQQPGQSLTLIATANQGSEATYESGFVIDKFPISRPNLTFSTLTVSNMSPEDSSIYLCSVEGGRQLGTEAFFGQGTRLTVV.

This clone was seen just once. The genes are TRBV7-9 and TRBJ1-1, with D maybe TRBD1 (6 bases). Trimming cost V 1 base and J 3 bases, with 9 bases left between them. The CDR3 runs 14 residues. Germline V CDR1 and CDR2: SEHNR, FQNEAQ (reference sequence). As DNA, the CDR3 is TGTGCCAGCAGCTTAGGGTACAGGGACACTGAAGCTTTCTTT. Translated, it gives CASSLGYRDTEAFF.

The count of this clone is one. The same CDR3 arises from other DNA sequences in this sample as well. The rearrangement uses TRBV27 and TRBJ1-1; D call uncertain. The length of the CDR3 is 14 residues. Germline CDR1 reads MNHEY; CDR2 reads SMNVEV (reference sequence). Trimming removed 3 bases from V and 0 bases from J, with 8 bases in between. CDR3 sequence reads: CASSLAGLNTEAFF. The CDR3 region has the DNA TGTGCCAGCAGTTTGGCAGGTTTGAACACTGAAGCTTTCTTT.

This clone was counted a single time. The chain carries TRBV21-1 and TRBJ2-1; the D call in the table, TRBD2, was not verified against the DNA. TRBV21-1 is reported as a pseudogene. This CDR3 is built from 15 residues. The CDR3 region is CASSKVLAVYNEQFF. The CDR3 region has the DNA TGTGCCAGCAGCAAAGTTCTAGCGGTATACAATGAGCAGTTCTTC.

CDR3 nucleotide sequence: TGTGCCAGCAGCGCCCTCGGGACTGAAGCTTTCTTT. Its translation: CASSALGTEAFF. The genes are TRBV11-3 and TRBJ1-1; D is uncertain. Germline V CDR1 and CDR2: SGHNT, YENEEA. Trimming cost V 5 bases and J 5 bases, with 9 bases left between them. The CDR3 totals 12 residues.

V gene TRBV19 combines with J gene TRBJ1-1; no reliable D call. Germline assignment: CDR1 LNHDA and CDR2 SQIVND (reference sequence). V dropped 6 bases and J dropped 1 base, with 15 bases sitting between them. This CDR3 comprises 15 residues. CDR3 nucleotide sequence: TGTGCCAGTAGCACCCCCTGGGGAGAGAACACTGAAGCTTTCTTT. Encoded protein: CASSTPWGENTEAFF.

The gene calls are TRBV30 and TRBJ2-4; 9 bases align to TRBD1. This CDR3 has 14 amino acids. V dropped 4 bases and J dropped 1; count of bases not matched to a gene: 2. Looked up from germline, CDR1 is GTSNPN and CDR2 is SVGIG (reference sequence). The CDR3 protein is CAWTGQGAKNIQYF. The CDR3 DNA reads TGTGCCTGGACCGGACAGGGGGCCAAAAACATTCAGTACTTC.

The rearrangement uses TRBV7-9 and TRBJ1-6; 9 bases are a match to TRBD1. J lost 7 bases, V lost 5 bases, and 12 bases had no gene match. In germline, CDR1 is SEHNR, CDR2 FQNEAQ (reference sequence). The CDR3 is made up of 17 amino acids. The CDR3 loop is CASSAGRGGQGNSPLHF. CDR3 coding DNA: TGTGCCAGCAGCGCAGGTCGGGGTGGACAGGGGAATTCACCCCTCCACTTT.

This chain connects TRBV12-5 to TRBJ2-1; 8 positions agree with TRBD1. The CDR3 runs to 16 residues. J was trimmed by 6 bases and V by 2 bases; bases with no gene match: 9. CDR1 and CDR2 from the germline V gene are LGHNT and FRNRAP. DNA of the CDR3: TGTGCTAGTGGTTTGACCCGGACAGGGATCCCCAATGAGCAGTTCTTC. It translates to CASGLTRTGIPNEQFF.

This clone was detected only a few times. The chain carries TRBV5-1 and TRBJ1-4; 9 bases align to TRBD1. The CDR3 contains 14 residues. After removal of 3 bases from V and 6 bases from J, the junction contained 3 bases not matched to a gene. Looked up from germline, CDR1 is SGHRS and CDR2 is YFSETQ. CDR3 amino acids: CASSSGTGYEKLFF. CDR3 DNA sequence: TGCGCCAGCAGCTCCGGGACAGGGTATGAAAAACTGTTTTTT.

This chain uses TRBV29-1 with TRBJ1-1; D is unresolved. Germline CDR1 is SQVTM and CDR2 is ANQGSEA. The V end was cut by 7 bases, the J end by 5 bases, with 14 bases between. The CDR3 sequence is 12 residues long. CDR3 in amino acids: CSAHRGRTEAFF. DNA of the CDR3: TGCAGCGCTCACCGTGGGAGGACTGAAGCTTTCTTT.

The chain recombines TRBV7-2 with TRBJ1-2; TRBD1 matches 9 bases. This CDR3 comprises 15 residues. Germline assignment: CDR1 SGHTA and CDR2 FQGNSA. V shed 3 bases, J shed 8 bases, and the junction held 10 bases outside the gene matches. DNA of the CDR3: TGTGCCAGCAGCTTCAGACGGGACAGGGCGGGAGGCTACACCTTC. The encoded protein is CASSFRRDRAGGYTF.

The CDR3 protein is CASSFTDSVYGYTF. The CDR3 nucleotides are TGTGCCAGCAGCTTTACGGACAGCGTTTATGGCTACACCTTC. The V call is TRBV11-2, the J call TRBJ1-2, with D perhaps matching TRBD1 (6 bases). The CDR3 is 14 amino acids. Germline CDR1 and CDR2: SGHAT and FQNNGV. V lost 3 bases and J 5 bases, leaving 13 bases between the germline ends.

Ten or more counts support this clone. The rearrangement links TRBV29-1 to TRBJ2-7, with a tentative D call TRBD2 (5 bases). The CDR3 spans 12 residues. Deletions cut 3 bases from V and 9 bases from J, with 15 bases between. Germline V CDR1 and CDR2: SQVTM, ANQGSEA. DNA of the CDR3: TGCAGCGTTGATATGAATAGCGACGGGCAGTACTTC. Translated: CSVDMNSDGQYF.

The rearrangement uses TRBV9 and TRBJ2-1; TRBD2 might be the D (6 bases). Trimming removed 0 bases at V and 6 bases at J, with 13 bases between. Germline V gene sequence: CDR1 SGDLS, CDR2 YYNGEE. CDR3 size: 15 residues. The CDR3 DNA reads as TGTGCCAGCAGCGTAGCGGGAGCTGGAGGCAATGAGCAGTTCTTC. Amino acids: CASSVAGAGGNEQFF.

The chain links TRBV19 to TRBJ2-4; 9 nucleotides align to TRBD2. This CDR3 region has 15 residues. The J segment lost 6 bases and the V segment lost 6 bases, leaving 9 bases of the junction unmatched. In germline, CDR1 is LNHDA, CDR2 SQIVND (reference sequence). CDR3 bases: TGTGCCAGTAGCCGACTAGCGGAGGGGGGAAACATTCAGTACTTC. It is translated as CASSRLAEGGNIQYF.

The chain combines TRBV18 with TRBJ1-2, with 8 nucleotides matching TRBD1. The CDR3 is 13 amino acids. From germline, CDR1 is KGHSH and CDR2 LQKENI. The J segment lost 7 bases and the V segment lost 3 bases, leaving 4 bases of the junction unmatched. The CDR3: CASSPSGGFGYTF. The CDR3 nucleotides are TGTGCCAGCTCACCGTCAGGGGGCTTTGGCTACACCTTC.

CDR3 loop: CASSLGQGRSFF. The DNA for the CDR3 is TGTGCCAGCAGTTTGGGACAGGGCAGGTCTTTCTTT. The chain joins TRBV6-5 to TRBJ1-1; 9 nucleotides agree with TRBD1. This CDR3 comprises 12 residues. Germline V gene data show CDR1 as MNHEY and CDR2 as SVGAGI. V shed 4 bases, J shed 12 bases, and the junction held 6 bases outside the gene matches.

The gene calls are TRBV12-3 or TRBV12-4 and TRBJ1-2; D gene ambiguous. The V end was cut by 2 bases, the J end by 4 bases, with 5 bases between. The CDR3 extends over 12 amino acids. CDR3 amino acids: CASSLSVYGYTF. DNA for the CDR3: TGTGCCAGCAGTTTATCCGTCTATGGCTACACCTTC.

J is TRBJ1-2 and V is TRBV30; D is uncertain. Between the trimmed V and J ends, which lost 3 bases and 5 bases, there was a span of 13 bases. The CDR3 is 13 residues long. Germline CDR1 GTSNPN, CDR2 SVGIG (reference sequence). The CDR3 coding sequence is TGTGCCTGGAGCCCAAGCCTTGGTTATGGCTACACCTTC. It encodes CAWSPSLGYGYTF.

The rearrangement joins TRBV10-2 to TRBJ2-4; 7 bases line up with TRBD1. J lost 2 bases, V lost 8 bases, and 9 bases had no gene match. The CDR3 spans 15 residues. Germline-derived CDR1 and CDR2 are WSHSY and SAAADI. The CDR3 DNA follows: TGCGCCAGCTCGACAGGGTGGGAAACCAAAAACATTCAGTACTTC. Its translation is CASSTGWETKNIQYF.

About this clone itself: Germline and junction disagree at one end, which may indicate a read error. This chain links TRBV19 with TRBJ2-2, with 14 bases matching TRBD2. Germline V gives CDR1 LNHDA, CDR2 SQIVND (reference sequence). This CDR3 has 19 residues. CDR3 residues: CASSLEGLAGVQERRQLFF. CDR3 sequence (DNA): TGTGCCAGTAGTCTAGAGGGACTAGCGGGAGTCCAAGAGCGAAGGCAGCTGTTTTTT.

The chain is built from TRBV30 and TRBJ1-3; 7 nucleotides line up with TRBD1. The CDR3 has 15 amino acids. The junction had 9 bases not matched to a gene; V was cut back by 3 bases and J by 4 bases. From germline, CDR1 is GTSNPN and CDR2 SVGIG (reference sequence). DNA for the CDR3: TGTGCCTGGAGCCCGGACAGGTCGGGAGGAAACACCATATATTTT. As protein: CAWSPDRSGGNTIYF.

DNA of the CDR3: TGTGCTAGTGGTTTTGAGACTAGCGGGAGCATTGGCAATGAGCAGTTCTTC. Translating gives CASGFETSGSIGNEQFF. The rearrangement joins TRBV12-5 to TRBJ2-1; 12 nucleotides align to TRBD2. Trimming at V came to 3 bases and at J to 6 bases, leaving 9 bases not matched to a gene. Per the germline V gene, CDR1 is LGHNT and CDR2 is FRNRAP. This CDR3 is built from 17 residues.

The rearrangement joins TRBV28 to TRBJ2-2; 7 bases agree with TRBD2. The CDR3 covers 16 residues. The trim removed 6 bases at V and 2 bases at J, leaving 9 bases unmatched. CDR1 MDHEN and CDR2 SYDVKM come from the germline V gene. The CDR3 nucleotides are TGTGCCAGCAGACCCGGGACTATTAAAAACACCGGGGAGCTGTTTTTT. Translating it yields CASRPGTIKNTGELFF.

The V gene is TRBV2, the J gene TRBJ2-1, with D uncertain. V lost 4 bases, J lost 0 bases, and 10 bases lay in between. Germline CDR1 reads SNHLY; CDR2 reads FYNNEI. The CDR3 length is 15 residues. The CDR3: CASSAPGSSYNEQFF. The CDR3 DNA follows: TGTGCCAGCAGTGCGCCAGGCAGCTCCTACAATGAGCAGTTCTTC.

The chain links TRBV9 to TRBJ1-6, with TRBD1 matching over 7 bases. Trimming took 0 bases from V and 7 from J; bases not matched to a gene: 1. From germline, CDR1 is SGDLS and CDR2 YYNGEE. CDR3 length: 14 amino acids. Here the CDR3 reads CASSVGDRNSPLHF. Here the CDR3 DNA reads TGTGCCAGCAGCGTAGGGGACAGAAATTCACCCCTCCACTTT.

The rearrangement uses TRBV19 and TRBJ1-4; 9 nucleotides match TRBD1. Germline CDR1 reads LNHDA; CDR2 reads SQIVND (reference sequence). The junction had 12 bases not matched to a gene; V was cut back by 6 bases and J by 1 base. The CDR3 consists of 18 residues. The CDR3 region has the DNA TGTGCCAGTAGGCTAAGAGACAGGGGGAAAGGAACTAATGAAAAACTGTTTTTT. Encoded protein: CASRLRDRGKGTNEKLFF.

The gene calls are TRBV19 and TRBJ1-1, with D perhaps matching TRBD1 (6 bases). Per the germline V gene, CDR1 is LNHDA and CDR2 is SQIVND (reference sequence). The CDR3 contains 15 residues. V dropped 1 base and J dropped 0 bases, with 9 bases sitting between them. CDR3 sequence: CASSIGRQVNTEAFF. The CDR3, as DNA: TGTGCCAGTAGTATAGGCCGACAGGTGAACACTGAAGCTTTCTTT.